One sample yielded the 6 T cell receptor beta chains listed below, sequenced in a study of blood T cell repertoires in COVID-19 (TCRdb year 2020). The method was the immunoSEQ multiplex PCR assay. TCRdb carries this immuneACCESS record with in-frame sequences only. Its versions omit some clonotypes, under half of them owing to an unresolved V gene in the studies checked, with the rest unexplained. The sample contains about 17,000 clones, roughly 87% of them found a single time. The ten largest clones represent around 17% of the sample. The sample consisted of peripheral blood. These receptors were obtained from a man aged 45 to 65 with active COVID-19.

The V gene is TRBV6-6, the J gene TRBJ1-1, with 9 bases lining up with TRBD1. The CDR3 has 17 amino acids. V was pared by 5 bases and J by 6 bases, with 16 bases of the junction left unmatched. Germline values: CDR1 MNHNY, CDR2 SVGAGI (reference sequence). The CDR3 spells CASSPRAGGQGLAEAFF. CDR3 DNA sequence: TGTGCCAGCAGTCCACGGGCGGGGGGACAGGGTCTAGCTGAAGCTTTCTTT.

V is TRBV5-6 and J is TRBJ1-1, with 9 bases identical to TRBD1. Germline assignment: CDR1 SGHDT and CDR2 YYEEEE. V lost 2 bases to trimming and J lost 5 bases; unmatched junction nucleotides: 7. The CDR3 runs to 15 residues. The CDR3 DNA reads TGTGCCAGCAGCTTATACAGGGGGCTTCAGACTGAAGCTTTCTTT. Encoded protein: CASSLYRGLQTEAFF.

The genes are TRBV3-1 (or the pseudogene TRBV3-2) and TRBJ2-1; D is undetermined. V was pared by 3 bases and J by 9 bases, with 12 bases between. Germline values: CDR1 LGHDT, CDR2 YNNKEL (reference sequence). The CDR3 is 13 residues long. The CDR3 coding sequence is TGTGCCAGCAGCCAGACCACTACCGGTGAGCAGTTCTTC. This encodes CASSQTTTGEQFF.

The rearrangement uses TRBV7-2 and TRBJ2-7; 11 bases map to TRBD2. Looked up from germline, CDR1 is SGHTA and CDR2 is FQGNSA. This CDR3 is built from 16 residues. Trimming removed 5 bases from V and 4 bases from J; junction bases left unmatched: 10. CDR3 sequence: CASSRGLAGGRYEQYF. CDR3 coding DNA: TGTGCCAGCAGCAGAGGGCTAGCGGGAGGACGTTACGAGCAGTACTTC.

DNA of the CDR3: TGTGCCAGCAGCCAAGCGACTAGCTTCTACGAGCAGTACTTC. Translation: CASSQATSFYEQYF. V usage is TRBV3-1 (or the pseudogene TRBV3-2) and J usage is TRBJ2-7, with 7 bases lining up with TRBD2. CDR3 length equals 14 residues. Trimming took 1 base from V and 3 from J; bases not matched to a gene: 3. CDR1 and CDR2 from the germline V gene are LGHDT and YNNKEL (reference sequence).

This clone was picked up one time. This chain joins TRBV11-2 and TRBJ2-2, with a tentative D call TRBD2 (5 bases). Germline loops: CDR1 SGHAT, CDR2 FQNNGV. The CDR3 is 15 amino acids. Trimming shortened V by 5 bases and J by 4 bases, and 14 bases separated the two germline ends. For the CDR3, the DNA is TGTGCCAGCAGCCCGTCTTCTCGGGGCACCGGGGAGCTGTTTTTT. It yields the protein CASSPSSRGTGELFF.